The 17 T cell receptor beta chains below come from one sample, sequenced in a study of shared clonotypes between healthy human individuals. Libraries were prepared by immunoSEQ multiplex PCR; TCRdb keeps only in-frame clonotypes and omits some of them. Of about 1 million clones listed, 65% to 75% are singletons. The sample was memory CD4+ T cells sorted from blood. Documented subset: CD45RA-negative fraction. These receptors were obtained from a man younger than 35 in good health.

Comment on this clone: The same CDR3 can be traced to other DNA sequences in this sample. This chain connects TRBV29-1 to TRBJ1-1, with 8 nucleotides matching TRBD1. The V and J ends lost 6 bases and 0 bases, in that order; junction bases with no gene match: 3. Germline-derived CDR1 and CDR2 are SQVTM and ANQGSEA. The CDR3 is made up of 13 amino acids. DNA of the CDR3: TGCAGCGTACGACAGGGGATGAACACTGAAGCTTTCTTT. It encodes CSVRQGMNTEAFF.

J is TRBJ1-2 and V is TRBV28, with no clear D. The V end was cut by 7 bases, the J end by 4 bases, with 16 bases between. Germline loops: CDR1 MDHEN, CDR2 SYDVKM. The CDR3 is 14 amino acids. The CDR3 DNA is TGTGCCAGCACCTCCAGTCTGACCAGCTATGGCTACACCTTC. Protein product: CASTSSLTSYGYTF.

The genes are TRBV7-9 and TRBJ1-5; D possibly corresponds to TRBD1 (6 bases). Trimming pared 1 base from V and 4 bases from J, leaving 8 bases between. Germline CDR1 is SEHNR and CDR2 is FQNEAQ (reference sequence). The CDR3 runs to 14 residues. The CDR3 is CASSLDRENQPQHF. DNA of the CDR3: TGTGCCAGCAGCTTAGACAGGGAGAATCAGCCCCAGCATTTT. The full variable domain, completed using reference TRBV7-9 and TRBJ1-5, is DTGVSQNPRHKITKRGQNVTFRCDPISEHNRLYWYRQTLGQGPEFLTYFQNEAQLEKSRLLSDRFSAERPKGSFSTLEIQRTEQGDSAMYLCASSLDRENQPQHFGDGTRLSIL.

The chain uses TRBV28 and TRBJ1-6; D is possibly TRBD1 (6 bases). The CDR3 sequence is 15 residues long. The V and J ends lost 2 bases and 8 bases respectively, with 13 bases between them. Per germline, CDR1 MDHEN and CDR2 SYDVKM. The CDR3, as DNA: TGTGCCAGCAGTTTAGGCAGGGGAATTTATTCACCCCTCCACTTT. Its translation: CASSLGRGIYSPLHF.

This clone has a single count. The identical CDR3 is also encoded by other nucleotide sequences in the sample. This rearrangement joins TRBV6-5 to TRBJ2-7; the D is unclear. From germline, CDR1 is MNHEY and CDR2 SVGAGI. V was cut by 6 bases and J by 4 bases, with 7 bases left in between. The CDR3 has 11 amino acids. The CDR3 bases are TGTGCCAGCAGGGCAGGATACGAGCAGTACTTC. This encodes CASRAGYEQYF.

This chain connects TRBV2 to TRBJ2-1; 10 bases fit TRBD1. J was trimmed by 2 bases and V by 8 bases; bases with no gene match: 3. Germline V CDR1 and CDR2: SNHLY, FYNNEI. The CDR3 is made up of 14 amino acids. CDR3 sequence: CASRDRGTYNEQFF. DNA of the CDR3: TGTGCCAGCCGGGACAGGGGAACCTACAATGAGCAGTTCTTC.

Only a few counts were recorded for this clone. This chain joins TRBV7-2 and TRBJ1-1, with 7 bases matching TRBD1. The CDR3 totals 11 residues. CDR1 and CDR2 from the germline V gene are SGHTA and FQGNSA. J lost 14 bases, V lost 5 bases, and 8 bases had no gene match. CDR3 coding DNA: TGTGCCAGCAGCCCGACAGGGTCCTGGTTCTTT. Translated, it gives CASSPTGSWFF.

The chain is built from TRBV4-1 and TRBJ2-1; a weak D match, TRBD1 (5 bases). Trimming cost V 6 bases and J 3 bases, with 18 bases left between them. This CDR3 is built from 16 residues. Germline assignment: CDR1 MGHRA and CDR2 YSYEKL. The CDR3 spells CASRPLGVGGYNEQFF. The CDR3, as DNA: TGCGCCAGCAGACCCTTAGGGGTAGGTGGCTACAATGAGCAGTTCTTC.

V is TRBV5-1 and J is TRBJ2-5; D possibly corresponds to TRBD1 (6 bases). Trimming removed 7 bases from V and 3 bases from J, with 13 bases in between. This CDR3 comprises 13 residues. The germline CDR1 and CDR2 sequences are SGHRS and YFSETQ. The CDR3 sequence: CASGDPGEETQYF. The CDR3 coding sequence is TGCGCCAGCGGCGACCCAGGGGAAGAGACCCAGTACTTC. The whole variable domain, remainder taken from reference TRBV5-1 and TRBJ2-5, is KAGVTQTPRYLIKTRGQQVTLSCSPISGHRSVSWYQQTPGQGLQFLFEYFSETQRNKGNFPGRFSGRQFSNSRSEMNVSTLELGDSALYLCASGDPGEETQYFGPGTRLLVL.

The chain employs TRBV18 and TRBJ2-3, with 8 bases that match TRBD1. Germline lookup yields CDR1 KGHSH and CDR2 LQKENI. This CDR3 contains 14 residues. Unmatched junction bases numbered 5, after V lost 3 bases and J lost 6 bases. In DNA, the CDR3 is TGTGCCAGCTCACCGACTCAGGGGGCCGATACGCAGTATTTT. Amino acids: CASSPTQGADTQYF.

V is TRBV5-1 and J is TRBJ2-7, with D unclear. The germline CDR1 and CDR2 sequences are SGHRS and YFSETQ. The CDR3 totals 12 residues. V was pared by 0 bases and J by 5 bases, with 6 bases between. This CDR3 is CASSLAGHEQYF. In DNA form, the CDR3 reads TGCGCCAGCAGCTTGGCCGGCCACGAGCAGTACTTC.

The V and J genes are TRBV4-3 and TRBJ2-3; TRBD1 or TRBD2 may be the D gene (5 bases each). The germline V gene has CDR1 LGHNA and CDR2 YSLEER. The CDR3 has 15 residues. Trimming cost V 1 base and J 2 bases, with 10 bases left between them. The CDR3 DNA follows: TGCGCCAGCAGCCAAGGTGGGGGTTTCACAGATACGCAGTATTTT. This gives the protein CASSQGGGFTDTQYF.

V usage is TRBV28 and J usage is TRBJ2-7; D possibly corresponds to TRBD2 (6 bases). There are 14 residues in the CDR3. Per the germline V gene, CDR1 is MDHEN and CDR2 is SYDVKM. With 6 bases removed from V and 3 bases from J, the gap between germline ends came to 15 bases. The CDR3 nucleotides read TGTGCCAGCAGGGGACTGGTAGCGAGCTACGAGCAGTACTTC. Translation: CASRGLVASYEQYF. The full variable domain, its missing parts supplied by reference TRBV28 and TRBJ2-7, is DVKVTQSSRYLVKRTGEKVFLECVQDMDHENMFWYRQDPGLGLRLIYFSYDVKMKEKGDIPEGYSVSREKKERFSLILESASTNQTSMYLCASRGLVASYEQYFGPGTRLTVT.

The V gene is TRBV4-2, the J gene TRBJ2-1; tentative D call: TRBD1 (7 bases). The CDR3 is 15 residues long. Trimming shortened V by 3 bases and J by 4 bases, and 13 bases separated the two germline ends. CDR1 and CDR2 (germline): LGHNA, YNFKEQ. DNA of the CDR3: TGTGCCAGCAGCCAGGAGGGGGACAGTTACAATGAGCAGTTCTTC. Translation gives CASSQEGDSYNEQFF.

This clone was recorded only once. The chain combines TRBV7-6 with TRBJ1-4; the match to TRBD1 covers 7 bases. CDR1 SGHVS and CDR2 FNYEAQ come from the germline V gene. The CDR3 is made up of 17 amino acids. Germline trimming cut 6 bases from V and 4 bases from J; bases unmatched to any gene: 14. The DNA of the CDR3 is TGTGCCAGCAGGCGAACCAGACAGGGTCAGTATAATGAAAAACTGTTTTTT. Amino acids: CASRRTRQGQYNEKLFF.

The gene calls are TRBV5-6 and TRBJ1-2; 10 bases fit TRBD1. V lost 4 bases, J lost 8 bases, and 5 bases stayed unmatched. The CDR3 is 13 residues long. The germline CDR1 and CDR2 sequences are SGHDT and YYEEEE. The CDR3 spells CASSRDRGAGYTF. The CDR3 DNA reads as TGTGCCAGCAGCCGGGACAGGGGAGCGGGCTACACCTTC.

In this sample, this clone turned up a few times. This chain uses TRBV5-1 with TRBJ2-2; TRBD1 matches at 9 bases. This CDR3 is built from 15 residues. Germline CDR1 reads SGHRS; CDR2 reads YFSETQ. The junction had 3 bases not matched to a gene; V was cut back by 0 bases and J by 6 bases. The CDR3 reads CASSLGDRVAGELFF. DNA of the CDR3: TGCGCCAGCAGCTTGGGGGACAGGGTTGCCGGGGAGCTGTTTTTT.